The 11 T cell receptor beta chains below come from one sample, sequenced in a study of cytomegalovirus exposure and HLA in healthy donors. PCR employed 60 Vbeta and 13 Jbeta primers. Produced via immunoSEQ multiplex PCR; TCRdb's table is partial and in-frame only. Its table records about 210,000 clones. The sequenced sample was PBMCs. Receptors were obtained from a woman aged 25 to 39 in good health and CMV-seropositive.

V and J are TRBV7-6 and TRBJ1-4; 7 bases fit TRBD1. The CDR3 is 15 residues long. Germline V gene sequence: CDR1 SGHVS, CDR2 FNYEAQ. V lost 5 bases to trimming and J lost 2 bases; unmatched junction nucleotides: 5. In DNA, the CDR3 is TGTGCCAGCAGCGAGCAGGGGGAGACTAATGAAAAACTGTTTTTT. Translating it yields CASSEQGETNEKLFF. Looking up the rest from reference TRBV7-6 and TRBJ1-4 gives the full variable domain: GAGVSQSPRYKVTKRGQDVALRCDPISGHVSLYWYRQALGQGPEFLTYFNYEAQQDKSGLPNDRFSAERPEGSISTLTIQRTEQRDSAMYRCASSEQGETNEKLFFGSGTQLSVL.

The V and J genes are TRBV5-1 and TRBJ1-2, with D possibly TRBD1 on 5 matching bases. CDR1 and CDR2 (germline): SGHRS, YFSETQ. With 0 bases removed from V and 2 bases from J, the gap between germline ends came to 11 bases. The CDR3 consists of 15 residues. The CDR3 loop is CASSLVGGSNYGYTF. Here the CDR3 DNA reads TGCGCCAGCAGCTTGGTGGGGGGGTCGAACTATGGCTACACCTTC.

V gene TRBV5-1 combines with J gene TRBJ2-5; 9 positions agree with TRBD2. The CDR3 loop spans 14 amino acids. CDR1 SGHRS and CDR2 YFSETQ come from the germline V gene. Trimming took 3 bases from V and 5 from J; bases not matched to a gene: 5. The CDR3 loop is CASSSSAGGETQYF. The CDR3 coding sequence is TGCGCCAGCAGCTCATCGGCGGGAGGGGAGACCCAGTACTTC.

J is TRBJ2-7 and V is TRBV6-1; the D gene is possibly TRBD2 (5 bases). The V end lost 2 bases, the J end lost 6 bases, and 11 bases lay between the germline ends. The CDR3 totals 13 residues. Germline values: CDR1 MNHNS, CDR2 SASEGT. CDR3: CASSELRSGEQYF. The DNA of the CDR3 is TGTGCCAGCAGTGAACTGAGGAGCGGCGAGCAGTACTTC.

The J gene is TRBJ1-5, the V gene TRBV28; D possibly corresponds to TRBD1 (5 bases). The length of the CDR3 is 15 residues. Germline CDR1 MDHEN, CDR2 SYDVKM. Deletions cut 6 bases from V and 7 bases from J, with 19 bases between. CDR3: CASRGGEVKGQPQHF. The CDR3 bases are TGTGCCAGCAGGGGGGGGGAAGTAAAAGGGCAGCCCCAGCATTTT.

This sequence joins TRBV18 and TRBJ1-2; no clear D gene. V was shortened by 3 bases and J by 14 bases, with 16 bases between the two germline ends. The CDR3 runs 12 residues. Germline CDR1 and CDR2: KGHSH and LQKENI. CDR3 loop: CASSPSREGMTF. The CDR3 nucleotides are TGTGCCAGCTCACCCTCCCGGGAGGGAATGACCTTC.

This CDR3 is CASRTTGTLNTEAFF. DNA of the CDR3: TGCGCCAGCAGGACGACAGGAACGTTGAACACTGAAGCTTTCTTT. The chain is built from TRBV5-1 and TRBJ1-1, with TRBD1 as a possible D gene (6 bases). The CDR3 covers 15 residues. V was clipped by 5 bases and J by 0 bases, with 14 bases between them. From germline, CDR1 is SGHRS and CDR2 YFSETQ.

This chain connects TRBV6-6 to TRBJ1-6; D not resolved. Germline CDR1 and CDR2: MNHNY and SVGAGI (reference sequence). Trimming removed 6 bases from V and 5 bases from J, with 11 bases in between. The CDR3 covers 14 residues. CDR3 nucleotides: TGTGCCAGCAGCTTACAGTTGGATAATTCACCCCTCCACTTT. Its translation: CASSLQLDNSPLHF.

The V gene is TRBV27, the J gene TRBJ1-2; D gene unclear. Trimming removed 5 bases at V and 6 bases at J, with 4 bases between. The CDR3 is 10 amino acids. CDR1 and CDR2 (germline): MNHEY, SMNVEV (reference sequence). CDR3 bases: TGTGCCAGCAGTGAGGATGGCTACACCTTC. Amino acids: CASSEDGYTF.

The rearrangement joins TRBV7-2 to TRBJ1-2; 7 bases agree with TRBD1. Germline trimming cut 8 bases from V and 6 bases from J; bases unmatched to any gene: 9. CDR1 and CDR2 (germline): SGHTA, FQGNSA. CDR3 length: 13 amino acids. The CDR3 DNA reads as TGTGCCAGCGCCATTGACAGGGAGGATGGCTACACCTTC. It translates to CASAIDREDGYTF. Looking up the rest from reference TRBV7-2 and TRBJ1-2 gives the full variable domain: GAGVSQSPSNKVTEKGKDVELRCDPISGHTALYWYRQSLGQGLEFLIYFQGNSAPDKSGLPSDRFSAERTGGSVSTLTIQRTQQEDSAVYLCASAIDREDGYTFGSGTRLTVV.

The chain is built from TRBV25-1 and TRBJ1-3; D remains ambiguous. The ends were cut back, 11 bases at V and 4 bases at J, with 9 bases in the middle. CDR3 length: 11 residues. Germline lookup yields CDR1 MGHDK and CDR2 SYGVNS. CDR3 sequence reads: CAARWGNTIYF. The CDR3 region has the DNA TGTGCCGCGAGATGGGGAAACACCATATATTTT.